This TCR beta chain comes out of a study of identifying expanded T cells in peripheral blood. Trimming shortened V by 2 bases and J by 8 bases, and 15 bases separated the two germline ends. The germline V gene encodes CDR1 SGHTA and CDR2 FQGNSA. The CDR3 sequence is 14 residues long. The assay was immunoSEQ multiplex PCR, and TCRdb's table has in-frame clones only and misses some. The repertoire includes 75,000 to 90,000 clones, over 85% of them detected once, and 7% to 7.5% sits in the top ten. The receptor was isolated from a person aged 18 to 75 in good health. The rearrangement joins TRBV7-2 to TRBJ1-2; no reliable D call. The sequenced sample was blood. CDR3 region: CASSLYGPEEGYTF. The DNA for the CDR3 is TGTGCCAGCAGCTTATATGGGCCCGAAGAGGGCTACACCTTC. The variable domain in full, with the rest retrieved from reference TRBV7-2 and TRBJ1-2, is GAGVSQSPSNKVTEKGKDVELRCDPISGHTALYWYRQSLGQGLEFLIYFQGNSAPDKSGLPSDRFSAERTGGSVSTLTIQRTQQEDSAVYLCASSLYGPEEGYTFGSGTRLTVV.